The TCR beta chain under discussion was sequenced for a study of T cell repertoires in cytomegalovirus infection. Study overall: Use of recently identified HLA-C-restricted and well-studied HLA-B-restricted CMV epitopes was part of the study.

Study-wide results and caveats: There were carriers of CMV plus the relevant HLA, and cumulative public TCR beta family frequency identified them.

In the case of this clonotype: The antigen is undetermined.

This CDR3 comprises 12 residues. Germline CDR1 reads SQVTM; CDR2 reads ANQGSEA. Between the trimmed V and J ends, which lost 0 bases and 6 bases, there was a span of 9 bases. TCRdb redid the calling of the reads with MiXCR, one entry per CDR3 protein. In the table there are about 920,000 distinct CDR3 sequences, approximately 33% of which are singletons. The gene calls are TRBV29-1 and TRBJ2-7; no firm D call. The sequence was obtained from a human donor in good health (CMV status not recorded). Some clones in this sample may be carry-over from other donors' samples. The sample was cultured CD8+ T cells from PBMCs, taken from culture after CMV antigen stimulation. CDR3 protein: CSVEDLVGEQYF. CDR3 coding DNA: TGCAGCGTTGAAGATCTCGTGGGCGAGCAGTACTTC.